Sequencing of this T cell receptor (beta chain) was carried out in a study of blood T cell repertoires in COVID-19. About the research overall: Acute and convalescent COVID-19 samples came from the United States, Italy and Spain. The analysed material was cDNA or gDNA that came from T cells, B-cell-depleted T cells, or PBMCs.

The CDR3 has 15 residues. Germline loops: CDR1 SGHNT, CDR2 YYREEE (reference sequence). V was clipped by 4 bases and J by 7 bases; unmatched bases: 5. Original handling: Reference gene primer amplification in the assay estimated nucleated cell counts. Measured with immunoSEQ multiplex PCR; TCRdb has only the in-frame clones, and not every one. V and J calls and clone size follow that table, whereas D and trimming were derived from the DNA. Found here are under 150,000 clones, approximately 91% of them singletons; the top ten hold 2.3%. This receptor was taken from a human donor in a cohort sampled during active COVID-19. The material sequenced was peripheral blood. This chain connects TRBV5-4 to TRBJ1-6, with 10 bases fitting TRBD1. The CDR3 spells CASSTWDRGNSPLHF. CDR3 DNA: TGTGCCAGCAGCACCTGGGACAGGGGCAATTCACCCCTCCACTTT.